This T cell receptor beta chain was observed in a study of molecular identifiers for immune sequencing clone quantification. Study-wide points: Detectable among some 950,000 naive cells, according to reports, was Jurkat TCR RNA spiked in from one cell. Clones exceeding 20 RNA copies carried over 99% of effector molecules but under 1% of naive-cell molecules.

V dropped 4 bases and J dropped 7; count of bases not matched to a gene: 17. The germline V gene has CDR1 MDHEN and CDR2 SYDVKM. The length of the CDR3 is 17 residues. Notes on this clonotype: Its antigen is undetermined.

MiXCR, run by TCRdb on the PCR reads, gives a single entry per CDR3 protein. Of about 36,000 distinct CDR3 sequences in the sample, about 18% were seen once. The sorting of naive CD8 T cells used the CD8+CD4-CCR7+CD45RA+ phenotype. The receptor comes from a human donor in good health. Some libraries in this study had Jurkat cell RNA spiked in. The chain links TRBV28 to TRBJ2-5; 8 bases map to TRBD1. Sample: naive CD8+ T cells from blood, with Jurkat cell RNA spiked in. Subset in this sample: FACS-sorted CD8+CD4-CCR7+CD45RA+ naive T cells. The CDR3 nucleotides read TGTGCCAGCAGTTCTGGACAGGGACACATATTGGATGGGACCCAGTACTTC. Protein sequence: CASSSGQGHILDGTQYF.